The rows below give T cell receptor beta chains drawn from one sample of a study of T cell responses to AZD1222 COVID-19 vaccine. The protocol was immunoSEQ multiplex PCR, while the TCRdb copy is restricted to in-frame clones and leaves out a portion. The table has 150,000 to 200,000 clones, approximately 94% seen once. The sequencing used peripheral blood, collected 28 days after the second AZD1222 dose. The origin of the receptors is an adult who received the AZD1222 COVID-19 vaccine. CDR3s include the opening cysteine and the closing phenylalanine or tryptophan. The order of the fields is D gene, V gene, clone size, J gene, CDR3 protein, CDR3 DNA. A D gene is named only where the DNA matches it firmly. Size tells how often a clone was seen (once, few, many) or the class of an expanded clone, and some rows leave it out.

-	TRBV18	-	TRBJ1-5	CASSLDILNQPQHF	TGTGCCAGCTCACTAGACATACTCAATCAGCCCCAGCATTTT
-	TRBV5-1	-	TRBJ1-1	CASSLGGLGTEAFF	TGCGCCAGCAGCTTGGGGGGGCTGGGCACTGAAGCTTTCTTT
-	TRBV5-3	-	TRBJ1-4	CARSLAKVTTNEKLFF	TGTGCCAGAAGCTTGGCCAAGGTCACAACTAATGAAAAACTGTTTTTT
TRBD2	TRBV7-8	-	TRBJ2-2	CASSSDLAGVRSGELFF	TGTGCCAGCAGCTCAGATCTAGCGGGGGTTCGGTCCGGGGAGCTGTTTTTT
-	TRBV29-1	once	TRBJ2-3	CSVSRGASDTQYF	TGCAGCGTTTCTCGGGGGGCCTCAGATACGCAGTATTTT
TRBD2	TRBV15	once	TRBJ2-1	CATSRVVAGGSEQFF	TGTGCCACCAGCAGAGTGGTAGCGGGAGGATCTGAGCAGTTCTTC
-	TRBV28	-	TRBJ1-2	CASSRSNYGYTF	TGTGCCAGCAGTCGTTCTAACTATGGCTACACCTTC
-	TRBV6-2/TRBV6-3	once	TRBJ1-5	CASSDTPYQPQHF	TGTGCCAGCAGCGACACGCCTTATCAGCCCCAGCATTTT
-	TRBV9	-	TRBJ2-5	CASSATGTSGTQYF	TGTGCCAGCAGCGCAACCGGGACCTCCGGGACCCAGTACTTC
-	TRBV6-5	-	TRBJ1-2	CASSKEQNYGYTF	TGTGCCAGCAGTAAGGAGCAGAACTATGGCTACACCTTC
-	TRBV12-2	once	TRBJ1-6	CASRLGGRGFRNSPLHF	TGTGCAAGTCGCTTGGGGGGGAGGGGCTTCCGTAATTCACCCCTCCACTTT
TRBD1	TRBV24-1	-	TRBJ1-1	CATSWTGGTEAFF	TGTGCCACCAGCTGGACAGGGGGGACTGAAGCTTTCTTT
-	TRBV30	once	TRBJ1-1	CAWSVGSSRAFF	TGTGCCTGGAGTGTAGGTAGTTCTCGAGCTTTCTTT
-	TRBV27	-	TRBJ2-2	CASSLNSALNTGELFF	TGTGCCAGCAGTCTTAACTCGGCTCTGAACACCGGGGAGCTGTTTTTT
TRBD2	TRBV7-8	-	TRBJ2-1	CASSFLAGAYNEQFF	TGTGCCAGCAGCTTTCTAGCGGGGGCATACAATGAGCAGTTCTTC
-	TRBV11-3	-	TRBJ1-1	CASSLGSRRMNTEAFF	TGTGCCAGCAGCTTAGGTAGTCGGCGGATGAACACTGAAGCTTTCTTT
-	TRBV7-9	-	TRBJ1-6	CASSPVPNNSPLHF	TGTGCCAGCAGTCCGGTTCCTAATAATTCACCCCTCCACTTT
-	TRBV19	-	TRBJ2-1	CASSRVLAPYNEQFF	TGTGCCAGTAGTCGTGTGTTAGCACCTTACAATGAGCAGTTCTTC
TRBD1	TRBV2	once	TRBJ1-3	CASSRTGAGNTIYF	TGTGCCAGCAGCAGGACAGGGGCCGGAAACACCATATATTTT
-	TRBV7-9	-	TRBJ1-6	CASSFEGSSNSPLHF	TGTGCCAGCAGCTTCGAGGGGAGTTCTAATTCACCCCTCCACTTT
TRBD2	TRBV28	-	TRBJ2-7	CASRPPGGSGDYEQYF	TGTGCCAGCAGACCACCCGGGGGGAGCGGGGATTACGAGCAGTACTTC
-	TRBV7-9	-	TRBJ2-1	CASSSSDGSSYNEQFF	TGTGCCAGCAGCTCATCCGACGGCAGCTCCTACAATGAGCAGTTCTTC